Following are 15 T cell receptor beta chains from one sample sequenced in a study of vaccination effects on CD4 cells after COVID-19. The authors isolated CD4+ T cells after roughly eleven days of culture. No antigen is known for these receptors. Assay: immunoSEQ multiplex PCR; the TCRdb copy retains only in-frame clones and omits some. The sample yields about 76,000 clones, 75% to 80% seen once. The sample was CD4+ T cells from PBMCs cultured without peptide, taken before COVID-19 vaccination. Source of these receptors: a human donor who received a COVID-19 vaccine.

The chain is built from TRBV3-1 (or the pseudogene TRBV3-2) and TRBJ2-6; tentatively, D is TRBD1 (5 bases). The CDR3 length is 17 residues. The germline V gene has CDR1 LGHDT and CDR2 YNNKEL (reference sequence). Trimming removed 2 bases from V and 0 bases from J, with 11 bases in between. CDR3 DNA sequence: TGTGCCAGCAGCCAACACCTGACAGACTCTGGGGCCAACGTCCTGACTTTC. Translating it yields CASSQHLTDSGANVLTF.

J is TRBJ1-1 and V is TRBV2; D is perhaps TRBD1 (5 bases). Trimming took off 3 bases at V and 4 bases at J, with 12 bases between the two ends. The V gene's germline CDR1 is SNHLY and CDR2 FYNNEI. The CDR3 has 14 residues. CDR3 protein: CASSDNTGGTEAFF. The CDR3 nucleotides read TGTGCCAGCAGTGACAACACTGGGGGCACTGAAGCTTTCTTT.

This clone was found once. V is TRBV6-5 and J is TRBJ2-2; 9 nucleotides line up with TRBD1. The J segment lost 6 bases and the V segment lost 5 bases, leaving 4 bases of the junction unmatched. CDR1 is MNHEY and CDR2 is SVGAGI in the germline V gene. The CDR3 runs 14 residues. The CDR3: CASSTRQGAGELFF. CDR3 nucleotides: TGTGCCAGCAGTACTCGACAGGGGGCCGGGGAGCTGTTTTTT.

The CDR3 coding sequence is TGTGCCAGCTCACGGGACAGGGAGGAGACCCAGTACTTC. Translation gives CASSRDREETQYF. The chain carries TRBV18 and TRBJ2-5; 9 positions match TRBD1. After removal of 4 bases from V and 5 bases from J, the junction contained 2 bases not matched to a gene. Germline values: CDR1 KGHSH, CDR2 LQKENI. The CDR3 spans 13 residues.

V is TRBV11-2 and J is TRBJ1-1; tentatively, D is TRBD1 (5 bases). The V end was cut by 5 bases, the J end by 13 bases, with 14 bases between. From germline, CDR1 is SGHAT and CDR2 FQNNGV. CDR3 length: 11 amino acids. CDR3 sequence (DNA): TGTGCCAGCAGCCAGGGAGGAGATTGTTTCTTT. Its translation is CASSQGGDCFF.

This clone was observed a few times. The DNA for the CDR3 is TGCAGTGCTAGTGCCGGACTAGCGGGGTTAGGTACGCAGTATTTT. Residues: CSASAGLAGLGTQYF. The J gene is TRBJ2-3, the V gene TRBV20-1; the match to TRBD2 covers 12 bases. With V trimmed by 3 bases and J by 8 bases, 9 bases remained unmatched. Germline V CDR1 and CDR2: DFQATT, SNEGSKA (reference sequence). CDR3 size: 15 residues.

The chain has TRBV6-5 and TRBJ2-6; TRBD1 matches 9 bases. This CDR3 spans 15 amino acids. Looked up from germline, CDR1 is MNHEY and CDR2 is SVGAGI. V was clipped by 8 bases and J by 0 bases; unmatched bases: 2. The CDR3 coding sequence is TGTGCCAGCCTGGACAGGGGCTCTGGGGCCAACGTCCTGACTTTC. Translated: CASLDRGSGANVLTF.

This clone has a single count. The chain uses TRBV3-1 (or the pseudogene TRBV3-2) and TRBJ1-2; D remains unclear. Germline V gives CDR1 LGHDT, CDR2 YNNKEL (reference sequence). The ends were cut back, 2 bases at V and 4 bases at J, with 11 bases in the middle. CDR3 length: 14 amino acids. The CDR3, as DNA: TGTGCCAGCAGCCAATGGGTCGGAATCTATGGCTACACCTTC. It specifies CASSQWVGIYGYTF.

V usage is TRBV5-1 and J usage is TRBJ2-5, with 9 positions matching TRBD1. The CDR3 loop spans 15 amino acids. V was clipped by 2 bases and J by 5 bases; unmatched bases: 7. Germline assignment: CDR1 SGHRS and CDR2 YFSETQ. In nucleotides, the CDR3 is TGCGCCAGCAGCTTCTGGGGACAGGGTGGGGAGACCCAGTACTTC. Translated, it gives CASSFWGQGGETQYF.

The CDR3 sequence is CSVSTGAPGRGNQPQHF. The CDR3 DNA reads as TGCAGCGTTTCAACCGGAGCCCCGGGACGGGGGAATCAGCCCCAGCATTTT. This rearrangement joins TRBV29-1 to TRBJ1-5; tentatively, D is TRBD1 (5 bases). There are 17 residues in the CDR3. Germline lookup yields CDR1 SQVTM and CDR2 ANQGSEA. V lost 5 bases and J lost 4, with 24 bases in between. The full variable domain, completed using reference TRBV29-1 and TRBJ1-5, is SAVISQKPSRDICQRGTSLTIQCQVDSQVTMMFWYRQQPGQSLTLIATANQGSEATYESGFVIDKFPISRPNLTFSTLTVSNMSPEDSSIYLCSVSTGAPGRGNQPQHFGDGTRLSIL.

J is TRBJ1-1 and V is TRBV7-2, with TRBD1 matching over 7 bases. The CDR3 has 16 amino acids. Germline V CDR1 and CDR2: SGHTA, FQGNSA. V shed 3 bases and J 0 bases; nucleotides not matched to a gene: 7. CDR3 in amino acids: CASSLTGTPLNTEAFF. The CDR3 region has the DNA TGTGCCAGCAGCTTGACAGGGACTCCATTGAACACTGAAGCTTTCTTT. Full variable domain (remainder filled in from reference TRBV7-2 and TRBJ1-1): GAGVSQSPSNKVTEKGKDVELRCDPISGHTALYWYRQSLGQGLEFLIYFQGNSAPDKSGLPSDRFSAERTGGSVSTLTIQRTQQEDSAVYLCASSLTGTPLNTEAFFGQGTRLTVV.

This sequence joins TRBV6-5 and TRBJ1-5; unclear D gene. This CDR3 has 14 residues. In germline, CDR1 is MNHEY, CDR2 SVGAGI. V lost 8 bases, J lost 2 bases, and 13 bases lay in between. The CDR3 DNA reads TGTGCCAGCTCCTCCATAGGAGGCAATCAGCCCCAGCATTTT. It codes for CASSSIGGNQPQHF.

This chain connects TRBV10-1 to TRBJ2-3, with TRBD2 matching 8 bases. The CDR3 runs to 15 residues. CDR1 is WNHNN, CDR2 SYGVQD, per germline (reference sequence). The J segment lost 3 bases and the V segment lost 3 bases, leaving 5 bases of the junction unmatched. DNA for the CDR3: TGCGCCAGCAGTGACATAGCGGGGAGTACAGATACGCAGTATTTT. This codes for CASSDIAGSTDTQYF.

This chain uses TRBV10-3 with TRBJ1-4; no clear D. The CDR3 covers 14 residues. Germline V gene data show CDR1 as ENHRY and CDR2 as SYGVKD. Trimming removed 6 bases at V and 1 base at J, with 9 bases between. The CDR3 sequence: CAISAAKTNEKLFF. For the CDR3, the DNA is TGTGCCATCAGCGCAGCGAAAACTAATGAAAAACTGTTTTTT.

This chain links TRBV4-1 with TRBJ1-2; D call uncertain. Germline CDR1 reads MGHRA; CDR2 reads YSYEKL. The CDR3 is 16 residues long. The V end was cut by 4 bases, the J end by 6 bases, with 21 bases between. The CDR3 bases are TGCGCCAGCAGCCCCCTTTTTGAGACAAACTACGATGGCTACACCTTC. Translated, it gives CASSPLFETNYDGYTF.